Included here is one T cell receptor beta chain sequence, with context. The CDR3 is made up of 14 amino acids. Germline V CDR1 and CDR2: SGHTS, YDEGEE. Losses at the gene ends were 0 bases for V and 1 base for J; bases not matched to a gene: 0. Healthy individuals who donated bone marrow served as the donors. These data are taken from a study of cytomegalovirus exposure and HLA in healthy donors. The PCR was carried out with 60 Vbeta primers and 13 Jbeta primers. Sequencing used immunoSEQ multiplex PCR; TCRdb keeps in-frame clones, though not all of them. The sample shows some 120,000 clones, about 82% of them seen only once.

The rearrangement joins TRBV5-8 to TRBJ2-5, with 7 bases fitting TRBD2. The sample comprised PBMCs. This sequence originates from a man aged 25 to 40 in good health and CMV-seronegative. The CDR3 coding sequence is TGTGCCAGCAGCTTGGGCGGGGGCCAAGAGACCCAGTACTTC. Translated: CASSLGGGQETQYF.